This T cell receptor (beta chain) was sequenced in a study of blood T cells in healthy people across ages. General observations from the study: It was held that diversity estimates obtained from one million T cells represented underestimates.

Healthy Caucasian individuals from Russia aged roughly 6 to 90 served as donors. Details on this clonotype: What it binds is unknown.

The CDR3 has 14 amino acids. CDR1 DFQATT and CDR2 SNEGSKA come from the germline V gene (reference sequence). Trimming took 5 bases from V and 4 from J, leaving 18 bases between them. It was with a sample-barcoded 5' primer and a J-beta primer mix that a second PCR of roughly 7 to 12 cycles was run. TCRdb ran MiXCR on the 5' RACE reads and lists one entry per CDR3 protein. This table holds 850,000 to 1,300,000 distinct CDR3 sequences, 45% found once. Sequencing was carried out using blood. The source of this sequence is a woman aged 55-75 years in good health. The genes are TRBV20-1 and TRBJ2-7; a weak D match, TRBD2 (6 bases). The CDR3 DNA follows: TGCAGTGCTTATTACGGGAGCTCCGGGTACGAGCAGTACTTC. It yields the protein CSAYYGSSGYEQYF.